The present T cell receptor (beta chain) was sequenced within a study of cytomegalovirus exposure and HLA in healthy donors. The overall study: In a later analysis, it was reported that the approximately 120 validation repertoires had been produced on the same platform as the roughly 700 repertoires belonging to the first cohort.

The count of this clone is one. Libraries were prepared by immunoSEQ multiplex PCR; TCRdb keeps only in-frame clonotypes and omits some of them. This sample has over 200,000 clones, with around 78% found just once. While the first cohort had over 650 subjects, the donors belonged to the separate validation cohort of over a hundred subjects. Trimming took 4 bases from V and 5 from J, leaving 20 bases between them. Germline CDR1 and CDR2: MNHNS and SASEGT. This CDR3 contains 16 residues. This sequence originates from a woman aged 18-29 years in good health and CMV-seronegative. Sequencing was carried out using PBMCs. This chain connects TRBV6-1 to TRBJ2-5; a possible D gene is TRBD1 (6 bases). CDR3 DNA: TGTGCCAGCAGTGCCTCGACAGGTCTGGCACGGGAGACCCAGTACTTC. This sequence encodes CASSASTGLARETQYF.